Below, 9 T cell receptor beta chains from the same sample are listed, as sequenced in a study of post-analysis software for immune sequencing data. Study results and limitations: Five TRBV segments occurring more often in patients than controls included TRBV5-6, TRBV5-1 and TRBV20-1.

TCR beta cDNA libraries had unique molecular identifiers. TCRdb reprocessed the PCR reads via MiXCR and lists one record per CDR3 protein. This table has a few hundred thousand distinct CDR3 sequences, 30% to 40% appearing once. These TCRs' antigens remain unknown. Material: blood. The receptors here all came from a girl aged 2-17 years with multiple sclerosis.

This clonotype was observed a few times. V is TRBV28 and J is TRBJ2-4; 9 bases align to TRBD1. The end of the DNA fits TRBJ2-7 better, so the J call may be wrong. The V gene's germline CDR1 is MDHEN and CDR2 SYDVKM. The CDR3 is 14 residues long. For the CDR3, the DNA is TGTGCCAGCAGTGTACAGGGGGCGGAATACGAGCAGTACTTC. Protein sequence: CASSVQGAEYEQYF.

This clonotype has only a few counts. This CDR3 is CASSLPDSYEQYF. The CDR3 DNA reads TGCGCCAGCAGCTTGCCGGATTCCTACGAGCAGTACTTC. The chain couples TRBV5-1 to TRBJ2-7, with D unresolved. This CDR3 has 13 amino acids. Between the trimmed V and J ends, which lost 1 base and 1 base, there was a span of 6 bases. Germline V lookup: CDR1 SGHRS, CDR2 YFSETQ.

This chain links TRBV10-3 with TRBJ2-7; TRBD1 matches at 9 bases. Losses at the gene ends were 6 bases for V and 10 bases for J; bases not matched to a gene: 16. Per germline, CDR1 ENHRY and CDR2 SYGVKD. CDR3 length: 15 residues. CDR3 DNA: TGTGCCATCAGAAGAACAGGGGGCTGGGAGGAGGCCCAGTACTTC. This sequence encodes CAIRRTGGWEEAQYF.

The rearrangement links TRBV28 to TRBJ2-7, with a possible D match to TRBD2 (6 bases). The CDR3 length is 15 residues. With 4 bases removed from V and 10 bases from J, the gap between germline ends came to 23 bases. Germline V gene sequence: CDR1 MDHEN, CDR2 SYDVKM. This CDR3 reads CASSSALVGTRNQYF. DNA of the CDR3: TGTGCCAGCAGTTCCGCTCTAGTGGGGACTCGAAACCAGTACTTC.

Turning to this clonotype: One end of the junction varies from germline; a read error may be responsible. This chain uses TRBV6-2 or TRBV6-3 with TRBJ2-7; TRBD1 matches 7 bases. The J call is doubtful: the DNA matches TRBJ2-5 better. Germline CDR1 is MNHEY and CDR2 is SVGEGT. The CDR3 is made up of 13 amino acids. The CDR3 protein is CASRWTGQGTQYF. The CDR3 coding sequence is TGTGCCAGCAGGTGGACAGGACAAGGGACCCAGTACTTC.

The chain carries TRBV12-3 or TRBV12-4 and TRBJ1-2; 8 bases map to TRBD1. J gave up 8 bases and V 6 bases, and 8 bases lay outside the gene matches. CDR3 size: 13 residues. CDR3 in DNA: TGTGCCAGCAGATATGGACAGGGATACGGCTACACCTTC. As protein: CASRYGQGYGYTF.

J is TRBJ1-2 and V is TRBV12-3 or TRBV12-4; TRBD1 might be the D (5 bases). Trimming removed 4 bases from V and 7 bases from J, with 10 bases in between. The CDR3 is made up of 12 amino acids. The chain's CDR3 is CASSSAGSGYTF. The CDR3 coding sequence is TGTGCCAGCAGTTCAGCAGGGTCTGGCTACACCTTC.

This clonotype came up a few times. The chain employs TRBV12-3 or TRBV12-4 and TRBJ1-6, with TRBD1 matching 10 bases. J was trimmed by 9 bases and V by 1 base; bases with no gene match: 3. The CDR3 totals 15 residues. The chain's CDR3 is CASSLGGQGSSPLHF. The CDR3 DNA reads TGTGCCAGCAGTTTAGGGGGACAGGGGTCTTCACCCCTCCACTTT.

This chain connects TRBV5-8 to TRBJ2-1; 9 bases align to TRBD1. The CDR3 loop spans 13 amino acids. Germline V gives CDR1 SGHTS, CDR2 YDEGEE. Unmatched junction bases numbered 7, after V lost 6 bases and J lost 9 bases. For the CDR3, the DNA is TGTGCCAGCAACAGGGGGCAGGGTAGTGAGCAGTTCTTC. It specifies CASNRGQGSEQFF.